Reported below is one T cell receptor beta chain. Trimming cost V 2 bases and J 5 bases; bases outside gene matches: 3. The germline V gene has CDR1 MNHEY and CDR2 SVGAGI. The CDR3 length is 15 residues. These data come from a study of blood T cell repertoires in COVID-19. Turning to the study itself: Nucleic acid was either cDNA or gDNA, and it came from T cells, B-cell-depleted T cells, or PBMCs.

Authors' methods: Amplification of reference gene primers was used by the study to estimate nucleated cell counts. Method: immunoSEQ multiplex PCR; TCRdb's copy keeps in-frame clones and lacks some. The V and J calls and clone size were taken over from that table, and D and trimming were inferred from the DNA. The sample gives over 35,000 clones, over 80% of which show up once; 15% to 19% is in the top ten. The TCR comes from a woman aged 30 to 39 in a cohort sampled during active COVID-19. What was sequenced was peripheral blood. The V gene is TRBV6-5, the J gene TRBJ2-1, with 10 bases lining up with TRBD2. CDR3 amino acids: CASSYMGLANNEQFF. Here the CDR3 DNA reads TGTGCCAGCAGTTACATGGGACTAGCGAACAATGAGCAGTTCTTC.